The TCR beta chain under discussion was sequenced for a study of tumor-infiltrating lymphocytes in primary liver carcinoma. For the study at large: The study included patients who were men and women aged 30 to 69 years.

Study-wide findings and caveats: The overlap of tumor-adjacent and tumor-blood pairs was smaller than that of tumor region pairs.

As regards this clonotype: What it binds is not known. The junction departs from germline at one end; a sequencing error may be responsible.

For each extraction, RNA and DNA were obtained together from approximately 20-30 mg of unsorted bulk tissue. Among the patients, all had chronic HBV infection and none had been treated. The length of the CDR3 is 16 residues. The germline V gene encodes CDR1 SGHDT and CDR2 YYEEEE. A constant-region primer served to make TCR beta cDNA from about 500 ng total RNA. Sequencing libraries for TCR beta derived from three nested multiplex PCR rounds that used slightly modified ARM-PCR. The two initial PCR rounds, nine to eleven cycles each, used TRBV1-TRBV30 forward and C-beta reverse primers. TCRdb re-derived calls from the multiplex PCR reads in MiXCR, one entry per CDR3 protein. The sample carries approximately 80,000 distinct CDR3 sequences, 69% recorded once.

The TCR originated in a man between 35 and 55 years old with primary liver carcinoma and hepatitis B virus infection. The genes are TRBV5-6 and TRBJ2-1, with a possible D match to TRBD2 (6 bases). Sequences were obtained from tumor-adjacent normal liver tissue. CDR3 in amino acids: CDSSLEGLSSYSEQFF. CDR3 in DNA: TGTGACAGCAGCTTGGAGGGGCTGAGCTCCTATAGTGAGCAGTTCTTC.